This T cell receptor (beta chain) was obtained from a study of blood T cell repertoires in COVID-19. Study context: T cells, B-cell-depleted T cells, or PBMCs supplied cDNA or gDNA.

The CDR3 contains 15 residues. Per the study methods: Estimation of nucleated cell counts was performed using reference gene primer amplification. The table came from immunoSEQ multiplex PCR; TCRdb's copy has only in-frame clones and leaves some out. V and J calls and clone size are given by that table; D and trimming were obtained from the DNA. Of hundreds of thousands of clones listed, roughly 85% are singletons. Ages ranged from about 18 to 89 years, with residence in 24 US areas. Cohort allocation depended upon clinical history that participants reported. This rearrangement joins TRBV21-1 to TRBJ2-7; the listed D gene, TRBD1, was not tested against the DNA. TRBV21-1 counts as a pseudogene. Sequenced sample: PBMCs or T cells enriched from blood (not recorded which). This sequence was found in a woman aged 18 to 35 with acute COVID-19. The CDR3 here is CASSKPEGAKDEQYF. The CDR3 region has the DNA TGTGCCAGCAGCAAACCCGAGGGGGCGAAAGACGAGCAGTACTTC.